These 30 T cell receptor beta chains came from one sample sequenced in a study of human T cells and chemical hapten exposure. Time point in this sample: patch test 1, 2 weeks after DPC sensitization. Treatment described: therapeutic diphenylcyclopropenone sensitization with weekly scalp DPC. From the RACE reads, TCRdb called clonotypes with MiXCR, one entry per CDR3 protein. The table records some 170,000 distinct CDR3 sequences, 20% to 25% of them present only once. The specimen was whole blood, collected in connection with sensitization to the hapten diphenylcyclopropenone (DPC). The receptor set was obtained from a woman aged 45 to 65 with alopecia areata. Some clones in this sample may be carry-over from other donors' samples.

J is TRBJ2-2 and V is TRBV3-1; D gene ambiguous. CDR1 is LGHDT, CDR2 YNNKEL, per germline (reference sequence). The CDR3 consists of 11 residues. Deletions cut 6 bases from V and 7 bases from J, with 6 bases between. The CDR3: CASSEIGELFF. DNA for the CDR3: TGTGCCAGCAGTGAAATCGGGGAGCTGTTTTTT. The variable domain in full, completed from reference TRBV3-1 and TRBJ2-2, reads DTAVSQTPKYLVTQMGNDKSIKCEQNLGHDTMYWYKQDSKKFLKIMFSYNNKELIINETVPNRFSPKSPDKAHLNLHINSLELGDSAVYFCASSEIGELFFGEGSRLTVL.

The chain has TRBV12-3 or TRBV12-4 and TRBJ2-2, with TRBD2 as a possible D gene (6 bases). This CDR3 is built from 15 residues. The germline V and J ends were trimmed by 4 bases and 1 base, with 10 bases remaining between them. The CDR3 is CASSWLAQNTGELFF. As DNA, the CDR3 is TGTGCCAGCAGTTGGCTAGCGCAGAACACCGGGGAGCTGTTTTTT.

The V gene is TRBV3-1, the J gene TRBJ1-6; no definite D call. Germline V CDR1 and CDR2: LGHDT, YNNKEL (reference sequence). The CDR3 is made up of 13 amino acids. The V and J ends lost 7 bases and 10 bases respectively, with 14 bases between them. In DNA, the CDR3 is TGTGCCAGCACCCCGACCCCGGGGTCACCCCTCCACTTT. This translates into CASTPTPGSPLHF.

With respect to this clonotype: No DNA is shown, since the ends of the CDR3 on it are uncertain; the CDR3 is the one TCRdb lists. J is TRBJ2-1 and V is TRBV29-1; the table's D call, TRBD1, has no DNA check behind it. The CDR3 is 12 residues long, ends included. Germline values: CDR1 SQVTM, CDR2 ANQGSEA. CDR3 sequence reads: CSVTVAEGSKAF.

The CDR3 DNA follows: TGCAGCGTTGATATTCAGGGGGCGAAGAACACTGAAGCTTTCTTT. The encoded protein is CSVDIQGAKNTEAFF. The chain uses TRBV29-1 and TRBJ1-1; 8 bases map to TRBD1. The V and J ends lost 3 bases and 1 base, in that order; junction bases with no gene match: 7. The length of the CDR3 is 15 residues. Germline V gene data show CDR1 as SQVTM and CDR2 as ANQGSEA.

The rearrangement links TRBV20-1 to TRBJ2-1, with 8 positions matching TRBD2. Trimming at V came to 6 bases and at J to 8 bases, leaving 15 bases not matched to a gene. This CDR3 contains 15 residues. Germline CDR1 and CDR2: DFQATT and SNEGSKA (reference sequence). Here the CDR3 DNA reads TGCAGTGCCCACTACTCAAGCGGGAGTGGCCATGAGCAGTTCTTC. Protein product: CSAHYSSGSGHEQFF.

The chain is built from TRBV5-1 and TRBJ2-1; tentative D call: TRBD1 (6 bases). The germline V gene encodes CDR1 SGHRS and CDR2 YFSETQ. The CDR3 covers 16 residues. V was shortened by 0 bases and J by 2 bases, with 12 bases between the two germline ends. CDR3 protein: CASSLAGDQPYNEQFF. CDR3 DNA: TGCGCCAGCAGCTTGGCAGGGGACCAACCCTACAATGAGCAGTTCTTC.

V and J are TRBV10-3 and TRBJ2-3; the D is unclear. The CDR3 loop spans 11 amino acids. Germline values: CDR1 ENHRY, CDR2 SYGVKD. With 4 bases removed from V and 5 bases from J, the gap between germline ends came to 4 bases. The CDR3 DNA follows: TGTGCCATCAGTGCGATAGATACGCAGTATTTT. Translating it yields CAISAIDTQYF.

V gene TRBV4-1 combines with J gene TRBJ2-5, with D perhaps TRBD1 (5 bases). In germline, CDR1 is MGHRA, CDR2 YSYEKL. V lost 4 bases and J lost 7, with 19 bases in between. There are 15 residues in the CDR3. The CDR3, as DNA: TGCGCCAGCAGCCGGGAAAAACAGGTAGATGGGACCCAGTACTTC. This sequence encodes CASSREKQVDGTQYF.

The chain employs TRBV5-4 and TRBJ2-7, with 10 positions matching TRBD2. The V gene end was trimmed by 4 bases and the J gene end by 4 bases; junction bases not matched to a gene: 8. The CDR3 runs to 15 residues. Germline-derived CDR1 and CDR2 are SGHNT and YYREEE (reference sequence). The DNA of the CDR3 is TGTGCCAGCAGCGGATCTAGCGGGAGTTTGTACGAGCAGTACTTC. It specifies CASSGSSGSLYEQYF.

V and J are TRBV5-1 and TRBJ1-5; unclear D gene. Germline V lookup: CDR1 SGHRS, CDR2 YFSETQ. V lost 0 bases and J 1 base, leaving 8 bases between the germline ends. CDR3 size: 15 residues. The chain's CDR3 is CASSLGLQSNQPQHF. In DNA form, the CDR3 reads TGCGCCAGCAGCTTGGGGTTACAGAGCAATCAGCCCCAGCATTTT. Drawing the rest from reference TRBV5-1 and TRBJ1-5, the complete variable domain is KAGVTQTPRYLIKTRGQQVTLSCSPISGHRSVSWYQQTPGQGLQFLFEYFSETQRNKGNFPGRFSGRQFSNSRSEMNVSTLELGDSALYLCASSLGLQSNQPQHFGDGTRLSIL.

A few counts support this clonotype. CDR3 in DNA: TGTGCCAGCAGCTTGGCACCGCTGGAGCAGTTCTTC. Its protein is CASSLAPLEQFF. The J gene is TRBJ2-1, the V gene TRBV5-6, with D unresolved. The germline gives CDR1 SGHDT, CDR2 YYEEEE. CDR3 length equals 12 residues. V lost 0 bases and J 10 bases, leaving 8 bases between the germline ends.

This clonotype came up a few times. V and J are TRBV6-2 or TRBV6-3 and TRBJ2-4; 8 bases align to TRBD2. CDR3 length: 16 amino acids. CDR1 and CDR2 from the germline V gene are MNHEY and SVGEGT. V trimming: 5 bases; J trimming: 0 bases; junction bases outside the gene matches: 6. CDR3 region: CASSTPLAVAKNIQYF. In nucleotides, the CDR3 is TGTGCCAGCAGTACCCCACTAGCGGTAGCCAAAAACATTCAGTACTTC.

This rearrangement joins TRBV7-2 to TRBJ2-1; a possible D gene is TRBD2 (6 bases). CDR3 length: 13 residues. Trimming removed 3 bases at V and 7 bases at J, with 10 bases between. The germline gives CDR1 SGHTA, CDR2 FQGNSA. For the CDR3, the DNA is TGTGCCAGCAGCTTCCCTGGGAGGAATGAGCAGTTCTTC. It translates to CASSFPGRNEQFF.

The CDR3 loop reads CASSDAGTPSGNEQFF. For the CDR3, the DNA is TGCGCCAGCAGTGACGCCGGGACACCCTCGGGCAATGAGCAGTTCTTC. This chain connects TRBV10-2 to TRBJ2-1; TRBD1 might be the D (6 bases). The CDR3 runs 16 residues. Germline assignment: CDR1 WSHSY and CDR2 SAAADI. Trimming stripped 3 bases from V and 6 bases from J, with 18 bases between.

The gene calls are TRBV7-7 and TRBJ2-3; D gene ambiguous. Per the germline V gene, CDR1 is SSHAT and CDR2 is FNYEAQ (reference sequence). This CDR3 region has 13 residues. Trimming left V 8 bases short and J 2 bases short, with 11 bases between. CDR3 nucleotide sequence: TGTGCCAGCGCCCCGACCGTCACAGATACGCAGTATTTT. This translates into CASAPTVTDTQYF. Based on the CDR3 plus reference TRBV7-7 and TRBJ2-3, the full variable domain is GAGVSQSPRYKVTKRGQDVTLRCDPISSHATLYWYQQALGQGPEFLTYFNYEAQPDKSGLPSDRFSAERPEGSISTLTIQRTEQRDSAMYRCASAPTVTDTQYFGPGTRLTVL.

The gene calls are TRBV18 and TRBJ2-5, with TRBD1 matching 7 bases. The CDR3 sequence is 14 residues long. J lost 2 bases, V lost 4 bases, and 4 bases had no gene match. Germline CDR1 and CDR2: KGHSH and LQKENI. Here the CDR3 reads CASSLNRGQETQYF. The CDR3 DNA sequence: TGTGCCAGCTCACTTAACAGGGGACAAGAGACCCAGTACTTC.

The V and J genes are TRBV5-5 and TRBJ2-2; 7 bases are a match to TRBD2. Germline V CDR1 and CDR2: SGHKS, YYEKEE (reference sequence). The junction had 8 bases not matched to a gene; V was cut back by 0 bases and J by 0 bases. This CDR3 comprises 18 residues. The CDR3 region is CASSLVWPGGANTGELFF. The CDR3 region has the DNA TGTGCCAGCAGCTTGGTATGGCCTGGGGGGGCGAACACCGGGGAGCTGTTTTTT.

Only one count was recorded for this clonotype. This sequence joins TRBV5-1 and TRBJ2-3; tentatively, D is TRBD2 (7 bases). V gave up 0 bases and J gave up 4 bases, with 18 bases separating them. The germline gives CDR1 SGHRS, CDR2 YFSETQ. The CDR3 runs 17 residues. The CDR3 here is CASSLAGGGGSADTQYF. CDR3 nucleotides: TGCGCCAGCAGCTTGGCCGGCGGGGGCGGGAGTGCAGATACGCAGTATTTT.

CDR3 bases: TGTGCCAGCACCTACACGGGAGGCACTGAAGCTTTCTTT. As protein: CASTYTGGTEAFF. This chain connects TRBV11-2 to TRBJ1-1; D call uncertain. V was trimmed by 7 bases and J by 4 bases, leaving 13 bases between them. Germline V gene data show CDR1 as SGHAT and CDR2 as FQNNGV. The CDR3 has 13 amino acids. Using reference TRBV11-2 and TRBJ1-1 for the parts outside the CDR3, the full variable domain is EAGVAQSPRYKIIEKRQSVAFWCNPISGHATLYWYQQILGQGPKLLIQFQNNGVVDDSQLPKDRFSAERLKGVDSTLKIQPAKLEDSAVYLCASTYTGGTEAFFGQGTRLTVV.

This clonotype has only a few counts. The chain is built from TRBV10-3 and TRBJ2-5; 9 bases agree with TRBD1. Trimming removed 6 bases from V and 5 bases from J; junction bases left unmatched: 10. Germline V gene sequence: CDR1 ENHRY, CDR2 SYGVKD. This CDR3 has 15 residues. DNA for the CDR3: TGTGCCATCAGCCGGCCAGGACAGGGGCGGGAGACCCAGTACTTC. Its protein product is CAISRPGQGRETQYF.

This clonotype was counted a few times. J is TRBJ2-3 and V is TRBV12-3 or TRBV12-4; the D is unclear. The CDR3 totals 16 residues. Trimming cost V 1 base and J 2 bases, with 13 bases left between them. In nucleotides, the CDR3 is TGTGCCAGCAGTTTAGGTGCCCTTACCTTCACAGATACGCAGTATTTT. The encoded protein is CASSLGALTFTDTQYF.

The chain recombines TRBV7-2 with TRBJ1-2, with 9 bases identical to TRBD1. Germline V lookup: CDR1 SGHTA, CDR2 FQGNSA. This CDR3 spans 15 amino acids. Trimming at V came to 7 bases and at J to 5 bases, leaving 11 bases not matched to a gene. For the CDR3, the DNA is TGTGCCAGCATTCCTACAGGGGGCGCGATATATGGCTACACCTTC. Its translation: CASIPTGGAIYGYTF.

The chain uses TRBV18 and TRBJ2-5; TRBD2 matches 8 bases. Germline assignment: CDR1 KGHSH and CDR2 LQKENI. The V segment lost 9 bases and the J segment 2 bases; nucleotides outside the gene matches: 11. The CDR3 is made up of 15 amino acids. The CDR3 sequence is CARRPAGGLQETQYF. In DNA form, the CDR3 reads TGTGCCAGACGACCCGCGGGGGGACTTCAAGAGACCCAGTACTTC.

J is TRBJ2-2 and V is TRBV7-2; D remains unclear. The CDR3 totals 13 residues. Germline V gene lookup returns CDR1 SGHTA and CDR2 FQGNSA. V was trimmed by 2 bases and J by 6 bases, leaving 7 bases between them. As DNA, the CDR3 is TGTGCCAGCAGCTTACTGGGTCCCGGGGAGCTGTTTTTT. It translates to CASSLLGPGELFF.

V is TRBV29-1 and J is TRBJ2-1; a weak D match, TRBD2 (5 bases). Trimming cost V 4 bases and J 6 bases, with 16 bases left between them. CDR1 SQVTM and CDR2 ANQGSEA come from the germline V gene. The CDR3 runs to 14 residues. CDR3 residues: CSVGGIGIGNEQFF. CDR3 bases: TGCAGCGTTGGAGGGATCGGGATTGGCAATGAGCAGTTCTTC.

This clonotype showed up just a few times. The rearrangement joins TRBV29-1 to TRBJ2-2; D is uncertain. The CDR3 consists of 15 residues. Trimming removed 1 base at V and 4 bases at J, with 13 bases between. The germline V gene has CDR1 SQVTM and CDR2 ANQGSEA. CDR3 coding DNA: TGCAGCGTTGAAGGATTGGCCGGTATCACCGGGGAGCTGTTTTTT. Protein product: CSVEGLAGITGELFF.

In this sample, this clonotype turned up many times. The chain is built from TRBV29-1 and TRBJ1-1, with D possibly TRBD1 on 5 matching bases. The CDR3 spans 11 residues. V lost 4 bases, J lost 7 bases, and 10 bases lay in between. Germline CDR1 reads SQVTM; CDR2 reads ANQGSEA. CDR3 sequence (DNA): TGCAGCGTTGGGATCCAGGGTGAAGCTTTCTTT. Its translation is CSVGIQGEAFF.

The chain combines TRBV24-1 with TRBJ1-2, with D tentatively TRBD1 (5 bases). This CDR3 has 12 residues. Germline lookup yields CDR1 KGHDR and CDR2 SFDVKD. Trimming pared 5 bases from V and 8 bases from J, leaving 11 bases between. The CDR3 region has the DNA TGTGCCACCAGTGGTTCAGGGATCGGCTACACCTTC. Translated, it gives CATSGSGIGYTF.

The genes are TRBV7-9 and TRBJ2-3; TRBD2 matches at 13 bases. The CDR3 sequence is 16 residues long. Per germline, CDR1 SEHNR and CDR2 FQNEAQ (reference sequence). Trimming at V came to 5 bases and at J to 6 bases, leaving 8 bases not matched to a gene. The DNA of the CDR3 is TGTGCCAGCAGCGATGGACTAGCGGGAGCGGGGGATACGCAGTATTTT. The encoded protein is CASSDGLAGAGDTQYF.